This T cell receptor beta chain came from a study of CD4 T cells in relation to SARS-CoV-2 and coronaviruses. Study as a whole: Convalescent donors were aged roughly 21 to 72, with median approximately 41 years. The HLA restriction of the shared crossreactive spike epitopes was mapped.

Some clones are missing from TCRdb's copy, which holds only in-frame ones; the method was immunoSEQ multiplex PCR. The sample yields approximately 50,000 clones, around 92% seen once. The germline V and J ends were trimmed by 4 bases and 0 bases, with 6 bases remaining between them. Germline V gene data show CDR1 as MDHEN and CDR2 as SYDVKM. CDR3 length: 14 amino acids. Study conclusions and caveats: In around 67% of donors, memory CD4+ clonotypes crossrecognized SARS-CoV-2 and at least one common cold coronavirus spike. Crossreactive clones expanded significantly less to SARS-CoV-2 than monoreactive clones.

A remark on this clone: The antigen remains unidentified.

The origin of this receptor is an adult with COVID-19. V and J are TRBV28 and TRBJ1-4; D not certain. Sample: naive CD4+ T cells from PBMCs. Subset indicated: naive CD4+ T cells isolated by negative enrichment. The CDR3 coding sequence is TGTGCCAGCAGTTATAGCCCAACTAATGAAAAACTGTTTTTT. Translating gives CASSYSPTNEKLFF.